A single TCR beta chain is shown here with its context. Its specificity is unknown. This entry belongs to a study of T cell responses to AZD1222 COVID-19 vaccine. Study outcomes and limitations: No day 14 peak samples; only post-peak repertoires were characterized.

Data came from immunoSEQ multiplex PCR; TCRdb stores just in-frame clones and leaves some out. The sample includes under 200,000 clones, 85% to 95% of them seen just once. The CDR3 contains 16 residues. CDR1 SEHNR and CDR2 FQNEAQ come from the germline V gene (reference sequence). V trimming: 2 bases; J trimming: 0 bases; junction bases outside the gene matches: 6. The sample was peripheral blood, taken on day 0 of AZD1222 vaccination. The sequence was obtained from an adult in good health. The gene calls are TRBV7-9 and TRBJ2-7, with 8 bases aligning to TRBD2. Written as DNA, the CDR3 is TGTGCCAGCAGCTTACTCAACGGGGGGGACTCCTACGAGCAGTACTTC. Translation gives CASSLLNGGDSYEQYF.